This is a list of T cell receptor beta chains from one sample in a study of T cells in Graves' hyperthyroidism and ophthalmopathy. TCRdb recomputed calls from the multiplex PCR reads with MiXCR, one row per CDR3 protein. The sample includes about 290,000 distinct CDR3 sequences, approximately 18% of them seen just once. Sequencing input: blood. The receptors originated from a man aged 45-65 years with Graves' ophthalmopathy. The CDR3 runs from the conserved cysteine through the conserved F or W. The order of the fields is J gene, clone size, D gene, V gene, CDR3 DNA, CDR3 protein. A D gene is named only where the DNA matches it firmly. Size is stated for part of the rows, as once, few or many counts, or as a class when the clone is expanded.

j_gene: TRBJ1-2; abundance: many; d_gene: TRBD1; v_gene: TRBV27; CDR3nt: TGTGCCAGCAGTACCGGACAGGGCCTATCTGGCTACACCTTC; CDR3aa: CASSTGQGLSGYTF
j_gene: TRBJ2-7; abundance: many; d_gene: TRBD2; v_gene: TRBV6-1; CDR3nt: TGTGCCAGCAGTGAAGAGGGCGGGGGGGCCTACGAGCAGTACTTC; CDR3aa: CASSEEGGGAYEQYF
j_gene: TRBJ2-7; abundance: many; d_gene: TRBD1; v_gene: TRBV3-1; CDR3nt: TGTGCCAGCAGCCAAGTTTTGGCAGGGGGCGACGAGCAGTACTTC; CDR3aa: CASSQVLAGGDEQYF
j_gene: TRBJ2-7; abundance: .; d_gene: .; v_gene: TRBV9; CDR3nt: TGTGCCAGCAGCGTAGCGGGAGCCCCCTACGAGCAGTACTTC; CDR3aa: CASSVAGAPYEQYF
j_gene: TRBJ2-5; abundance: .; d_gene: .; v_gene: TRBV6-9; CDR3nt: TGTGCCAGCAGTTACGGGCAGGGCGATAGGGAGACCCAGTACTTC; CDR3aa: CASSYGQGDRETQYF
j_gene: TRBJ2-7; abundance: few; d_gene: TRBD2; v_gene: TRBV20-1; CDR3nt: TGCAGTGCTAGTTGGCCTAGCGGGAGGCCCTACGAGCAGTACTTC; CDR3aa: CSASWPSGRPYEQYF
j_gene: TRBJ1-1; abundance: many; d_gene: .; v_gene: TRBV7-6; CDR3nt: TGTGCCAGCAGCCCTCAGGGGAACACTGAAGCTTTCTTT; CDR3aa: CASSPQGNTEAFF
j_gene: TRBJ2-6; abundance: many; d_gene: .; v_gene: TRBV12-3/TRBV12-4; CDR3nt: TGTGCCAGCAGTCCCGACAGGGAGGCAGGGGCCAACGTCCTGACTTTC; CDR3aa: CASSPDREAGANVLTF
j_gene: TRBJ2-7; abundance: .; d_gene: TRBD1; v_gene: TRBV9; CDR3nt: TGTGCCAGCAGCGTCGCGGGACAGGGAGGGTACGAGCAGTACTTC; CDR3aa: CASSVAGQGGYEQYF
j_gene: TRBJ1-5; abundance: many; d_gene: TRBD1; v_gene: TRBV3-1; CDR3nt: TGTGCCAGCAGCCAATCCGGGACAGGGACGCCCCAGCATTTT; CDR3aa: CASSQSGTGTPQHF
j_gene: TRBJ1-1; abundance: many; d_gene: TRBD1; v_gene: TRBV18; CDR3nt: TGTGCCAGCTCACCGAACAAAGGGGACAGGACTGAAGCTTTCTTT; CDR3aa: CASSPNKGDRTEAFF
j_gene: TRBJ2-7; abundance: many; d_gene: .; v_gene: TRBV18; CDR3nt: TGTGCCAGCTCGTCCCAGCTAGGGTCCTACGAGCAGTACTTC; CDR3aa: CASSSQLGSYEQYF
j_gene: TRBJ2-2; abundance: few; d_gene: TRBD2; v_gene: TRBV29-1; CDR3nt: TGCAGCGTTGAAGTTTCCGGCGGGAGGATCGTCGGGGAGCTGTTTTTT; CDR3aa: CSVEVSGGRIVGELFF
j_gene: TRBJ2-3; abundance: .; d_gene: TRBD2; v_gene: TRBV2; CDR3nt: TGTGCCAGCAGTCCCGGGACTAGTTGGGATACGCAGTATTTT; CDR3aa: CASSPGTSWDTQYF
j_gene: TRBJ1-1; abundance: few; d_gene: .; v_gene: TRBV6-2/TRBV6-3; CDR3nt: TGTGCCAGCCTCGATAGGGGGACTGAAGCTTTCTTT; CDR3aa: CASLDRGTEAFF
j_gene: TRBJ2-3; abundance: many; d_gene: .; v_gene: TRBV6-4; CDR3nt: TGTGCCAGCAGTGACTCAAGGGACAGCACAGATACGCAGTATTTT; CDR3aa: CASSDSRDSTDTQYF
j_gene: TRBJ1-4; abundance: many; d_gene: TRBD1; v_gene: TRBV12-3/TRBV12-4; CDR3nt: TGTGCCAGCAGTTTAGCGTGGACAGGGGCAGAAAAACTGTTTTTT; CDR3aa: CASSLAWTGAEKLFF
j_gene: TRBJ2-7; abundance: few; d_gene: TRBD2; v_gene: TRBV27; CDR3nt: TGTGCCAGCAGTTTTTTTCCAGCGGGAGGGCCGGGAGAGCAGTACTTC; CDR3aa: CASSFFPAGGPGEQYF
j_gene: TRBJ2-1; abundance: many; d_gene: .; v_gene: TRBV11-2; CDR3nt: TGTGCCAGCAGCTTAGAGCGGGCGAACAGGGAGCAGTTCTTC; CDR3aa: CASSLERANREQFF
j_gene: TRBJ1-4; abundance: few; d_gene: .; v_gene: TRBV5-1; CDR3nt: TGCGCCAGCAGCTTGGCGGGAAGGGGCGATGAAAAACTGTTTTTT; CDR3aa: CASSLAGRGDEKLFF
j_gene: TRBJ2-7; abundance: .; d_gene: .; v_gene: TRBV6-5; CDR3nt: TGTGCCAGCAGTTACGGTCAGGGGACCTACGAGCAGTACTTC; CDR3aa: CASSYGQGTYEQYF
j_gene: TRBJ2-7; abundance: many; d_gene: TRBD1; v_gene: TRBV20-1; CDR3nt: TGCAGTGCTAGCCCCGCGACAGGGGTTAAGTACGAGCAGTACTTC; CDR3aa: CSASPATGVKYEQYF
j_gene: TRBJ2-5; abundance: few; d_gene: .; v_gene: TRBV6-6; CDR3nt: TGTGCCAGCAGTTATGTCACTCAAGAGACCCAGTACTTC; CDR3aa: CASSYVTQETQYF